This TCR beta chain stems from a study of T cell changes during pregnancy in multiple sclerosis (dated 2019 in TCRdb). A note on the overall study: The study examined how the T cell repertoire changed over the course of pregnancy in women with multiple sclerosis.

As concerns this clone: It lacks a known antigen. Base qualities are not recorded, but no much larger clone differs from it by a single base.

CDR3 length: 13 amino acids, cysteine to phenylalanine. Of all the DNA, just the CDR3 is kept, 39 bases in frame from base 1. CDR1 and CDR2 are drawn from the germline V gene: MDHEN, SYDVKM. V loses 6 bases at its end and J loses 2 bases; junction bases beyond the gene matches: 1. Receptor amplification or capture employed the immunoSEQ multiplex PCR assay. TCRdb limited this immuneACCESS table to in-frame rearrangements with V and J called. A share of clones is missing; checked studies link under half to unresolved V genes, and the rest is unexplained. The sample contains 40,000 to 45,000 clones, 75% to 95% of them found a single time. The top ten hold 0.5% of the sample.

This receptor was taken from a female donor in good health, enrolled as a control in a pregnancy study. The sequencing used CD4+ T cells from peripheral blood mononuclear cells, collected in the second trimester of pregnancy. The sequence links TRBV28 to TRBJ2-1; 7 of the junction bases match TRBD2. The nucleotide sequence reads as follows: TGTGCCAGCAGGGGGGGGGCCTACAATGAGCAGTTCTTC. This codes for CASRGGAYNEQFF. Outside the CDR3, residues come from the reference TRBV28 and TRBJ2-1 proteins, so the full variable domain is: DVKVTQSSRYLVKRTGEKVFLECVQDMDHENMFWYRQDPGLGLRLIYFSYDVKMKEKGDIPEGYSVSREKKERFSLILESASTNQTSMYLCASRGGAYNEQFFGPGTRLTVL.